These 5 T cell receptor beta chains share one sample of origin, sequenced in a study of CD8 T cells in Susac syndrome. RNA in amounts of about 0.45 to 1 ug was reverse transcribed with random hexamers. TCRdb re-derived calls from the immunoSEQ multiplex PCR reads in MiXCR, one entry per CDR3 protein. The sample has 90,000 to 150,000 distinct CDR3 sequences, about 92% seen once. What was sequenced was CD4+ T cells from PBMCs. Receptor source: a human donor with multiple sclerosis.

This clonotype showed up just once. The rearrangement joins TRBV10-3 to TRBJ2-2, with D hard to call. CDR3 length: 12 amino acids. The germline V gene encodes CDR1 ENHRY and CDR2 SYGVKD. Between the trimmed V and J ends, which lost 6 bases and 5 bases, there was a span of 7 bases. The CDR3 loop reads CAISTETGELFF. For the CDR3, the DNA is TGTGCCATCAGCACAGAAACCGGGGAGCTGTTTTTT.

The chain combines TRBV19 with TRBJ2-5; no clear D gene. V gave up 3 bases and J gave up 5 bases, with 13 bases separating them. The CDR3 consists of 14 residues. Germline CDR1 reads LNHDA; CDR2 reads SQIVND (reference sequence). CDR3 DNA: TGTGCCAGTAGTATGTCGTCAGGCAGGGAGACCCAGTACTTC. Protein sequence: CASSMSSGRETQYF. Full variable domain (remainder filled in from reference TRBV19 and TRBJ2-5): DGGITQSPKYLFRKEGQNVTLSCEQNLNHDAMYWYRQDPGQGLRLIYYSQIVNDFQKGDIAEGYSVSREKKESFPLTVTSAQKNPTAFYLCASSMSSGRETQYFGPGTRLLVL.

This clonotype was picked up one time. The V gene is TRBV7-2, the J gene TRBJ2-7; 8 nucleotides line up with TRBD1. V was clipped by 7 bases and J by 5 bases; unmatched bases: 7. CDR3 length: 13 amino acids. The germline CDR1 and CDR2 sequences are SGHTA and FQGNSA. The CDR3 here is CASTGRGRNEQYF. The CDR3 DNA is TGTGCCAGCACGGGCAGGGGGCGAAACGAGCAGTACTTC.

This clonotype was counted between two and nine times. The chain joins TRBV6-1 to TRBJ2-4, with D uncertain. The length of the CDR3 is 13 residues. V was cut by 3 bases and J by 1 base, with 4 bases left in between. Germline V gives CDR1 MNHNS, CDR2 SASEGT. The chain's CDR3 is CASSDRAKNIQYF. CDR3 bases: TGTGCCAGCAGTGACAGGGCCAAAAACATTCAGTACTTC.

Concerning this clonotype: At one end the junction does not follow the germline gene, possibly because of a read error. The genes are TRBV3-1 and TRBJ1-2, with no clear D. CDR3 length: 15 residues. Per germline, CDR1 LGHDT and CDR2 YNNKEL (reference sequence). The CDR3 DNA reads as TGTGCCAGCAGCCAAGATGGGCACAAGAACTATGGCTACATCTTC. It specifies CASSQDGHKNYGYIF.